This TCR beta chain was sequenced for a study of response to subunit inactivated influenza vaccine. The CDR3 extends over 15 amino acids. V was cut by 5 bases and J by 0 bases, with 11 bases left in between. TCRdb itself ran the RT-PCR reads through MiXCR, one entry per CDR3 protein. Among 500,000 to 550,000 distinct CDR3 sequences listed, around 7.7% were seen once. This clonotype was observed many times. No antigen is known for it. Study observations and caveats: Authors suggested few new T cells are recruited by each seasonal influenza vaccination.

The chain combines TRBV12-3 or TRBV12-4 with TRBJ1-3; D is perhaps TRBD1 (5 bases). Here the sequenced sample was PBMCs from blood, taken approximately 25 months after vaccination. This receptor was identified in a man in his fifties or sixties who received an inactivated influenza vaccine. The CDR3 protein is CASSTGTASGNTIYF. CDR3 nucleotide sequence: TGTGCCAGCAGTACCGGGACGGCCTCTGGAAACACCATATATTTT.